The rows below give T cell receptor beta chains drawn from one sample of a study of T cells in tuberculosis. The method was immunoSEQ multiplex PCR; TCRdb's version includes in-frame clones alone and lacks a portion of them. The table shows approximately 59,000 clones, with roughly 86% occurring only once. Sequenced sample: CD1b-GMM tetramer-negative cells sorted from PBMCs. These TCRs come from an adult woman with latent tuberculosis. CDR3s leave out the opening cysteine and the closing phenylalanine or tryptophan.

v_gene: TRBV11-2; len: 14; j_gene: TRBJ1-2; CDR3aa: ASSLDYRGRVYGYT
v_gene: TRBV19; len: 11; j_gene: TRBJ1-5; CDR3aa: ASSISGGQPQH
v_gene: TRBV13; len: 10; j_gene: TRBJ1-2; CDR3aa: ASSSTGVGYT
v_gene: TRBV5-6; len: 15; j_gene: TRBJ2-1; CDR3aa: ASSLGWGTSSYNEQF
v_gene: TRBV18; len: 11; j_gene: TRBJ1-2; CDR3aa: ASSPDRVDGYT
v_gene: TRBV2; len: 12; j_gene: TRBJ2-7; CDR3aa: ASSEAHTHYEQY
v_gene: TRBV19; len: 11; j_gene: TRBJ2-5; CDR3aa: ASSKERQETQY
v_gene: TRBV18; len: 13; j_gene: TRBJ1-2; CDR3aa: ASSTGGSANYGYT
v_gene: TRBV13; len: 11; j_gene: TRBJ1-2; CDR3aa: ASSLGQLYGYT
v_gene: TRBV7-8; len: 12; j_gene: TRBJ1-2; CDR3aa: ASSLEGANYGYT
v_gene: TRBV18; len: 14; j_gene: TRBJ2-3; CDR3aa: ASSPLGQGYTDTQY
v_gene: TRBV7-2; len: 13; j_gene: TRBJ1-4; CDR3aa: ASSSRGGSAEKLF
v_gene: TRBV7-8; len: 11; j_gene: TRBJ2-7; CDR3aa: ASSLAGAYEQY
v_gene: TRBV6-4; len: 13; j_gene: TRBJ2-1; CDR3aa: ASSDVLGTSSEQF
v_gene: TRBV7-9; len: 16; j_gene: TRBJ2-3; CDR3aa: ASSPRDRGRSVWNTQY
v_gene: TRBV4-2; len: 15; j_gene: TRBJ2-7; CDR3aa: ASSQVWGSGISYEQY
v_gene: TRBV15; len: 13; j_gene: TRBJ2-5; CDR3aa: ATSRKREGGETQY
v_gene: TRBV2; len: 12; j_gene: TRBJ2-1; CDR3aa: ASSTPLTYNEQF
v_gene: TRBV4-3; len: 13; j_gene: TRBJ2-3; CDR3aa: ASRRTGSGTDTQY
v_gene: TRBV12-5; len: 14; j_gene: TRBJ2-7; CDR3aa: ASGPRPIGGTYEQY
v_gene: TRBV13; len: 14; j_gene: TRBJ1-6; CDR3aa: ASSRPDSDSNSPLH
v_gene: TRBV9; len: 13; j_gene: TRBJ2-1; CDR3aa: ASSVSSGIRNEQF
v_gene: TRBV9; len: 15; j_gene: TRBJ2-1; CDR3aa: ASSPTTSESSYNEQF
v_gene: TRBV7-9; len: 14; j_gene: TRBJ1-1; CDR3aa: ASSPTKRVMNTEAF
v_gene: TRBV7-9; len: 12; j_gene: TRBJ1-2; CDR3aa: ASSLGTGVYGYT
v_gene: TRBV7-2; len: 13; j_gene: TRBJ1-4; CDR3aa: ASSSMDRASEKLF
v_gene: TRBV19; len: 12; j_gene: TRBJ1-1; CDR3aa: ASSMTRAGTEAF
v_gene: TRBV19; len: 16; j_gene: TRBJ2-2; CDR3aa: ASSIGPAGGSRTGELF
v_gene: TRBV7-2; len: 13; j_gene: TRBJ2-5; CDR3aa: ASSLEGGGWETQY
v_gene: TRBV7-9; len: 15; j_gene: TRBJ2-2; CDR3aa: ASSFLLAGGYTGELF
v_gene: TRBV4-2; len: 10; j_gene: TRBJ2-7; CDR3aa: ASSQDNYEQY
v_gene: TRBV2; len: 13; j_gene: TRBJ2-7; CDR3aa: ASSRTRLSSYEQY
v_gene: TRBV30; len: 19; j_gene: TRBJ1-3; CDR3aa: AWTGVLQGKRDRGTGNTIY
v_gene: TRBV4-1; len: 16; j_gene: TRBJ2-7; CDR3aa: ASSQVTGGTGISYEQY
v_gene: TRBV7-8; len: 15; j_gene: TRBJ2-5; CDR3aa: ASSSRETSGYQETQY
v_gene: TRBV27; len: 13; j_gene: TRBJ2-7; CDR3aa: ASSSLLGAQDEQY
v_gene: TRBV6-5; len: 13; j_gene: TRBJ1-4; CDR3aa: ASSYSAGRFEKLF
v_gene: TRBV19; len: 12; j_gene: TRBJ2-2; CDR3aa: ASSISRNTGELF
v_gene: TRBV5-4; len: 12; j_gene: TRBJ2-7; CDR3aa: ASSFITSPYEQY
v_gene: TRBV19; len: 10; j_gene: TRBJ2-1; CDR3aa: ASSSGLRDKF
v_gene: TRBV6-5; len: 11; j_gene: TRBJ2-5; CDR3aa: ASRLVPQETQY
v_gene: TRBV2; len: 13; j_gene: TRBJ2-7; CDR3aa: ASSGGTSGSYEQY
v_gene: TRBV30; len: 12; j_gene: TRBJ1-2; CDR3aa: ACKPGAGNYGYT
v_gene: TRBV29-1; len: 11; j_gene: TRBJ2-1; CDR3aa: SVKAGDYNEQF
v_gene: TRBV7-2; len: 14; j_gene: TRBJ2-1; CDR3aa: ASSLQTSGDYNEQF
v_gene: TRBV2; len: 15; j_gene: TRBJ2-1; CDR3aa: ASSSGLAGDGYNEQF
v_gene: TRBV5-1; len: 12; j_gene: TRBJ2-4; CDR3aa: ASSSSSGTNIQY
v_gene: TRBV7-9; len: 15; j_gene: TRBJ2-4; CDR3aa: ASSLGQGSPSGNIQY
v_gene: TRBV5-4; len: 17; j_gene: TRBJ2-3; CDR3aa: ASSLGTSGRLVITDTQY
v_gene: TRBV9; len: 14; j_gene: TRBJ2-1; CDR3aa: ASSALKAAIHNEQF
v_gene: TRBV4-3; len: 15; j_gene: TRBJ1-3; CDR3aa: ASSQDNAGANGNTIY
v_gene: TRBV19; len: 12; j_gene: TRBJ1-2; CDR3aa: ASQRQGRIYGYT
v_gene: TRBV4-3; len: 12; j_gene: TRBJ2-2; CDR3aa: ASSTGTGTGELF
v_gene: TRBV7-9; len: 14; j_gene: TRBJ1-1; CDR3aa: ASSLTPTGPNTEAF
v_gene: TRBV9; len: 12; j_gene: TRBJ2-7; CDR3aa: ASSAGQGLYEQY